This is a list of T cell receptor beta chains from one sample in a study of technical replicates of blood from a handful of donors. The method was immunoSEQ multiplex PCR; TCRdb's version includes in-frame clones alone and lacks a portion of them. The sample contains about 83,000 clones, roughly nine tenths of which appear only once. Specimen: T cells isolated from PBMCs. The receptor set was obtained from a human donor in good health. Each CDR3 is given with its conserved first and last residue. D genes are given only for firm matches. Clone size appears in some rows only: once, few, many, or a class for an expanded clone.

clone_size j_call v_call cdr3_length d_call cdr3_nt cdr3_aa
few TRBJ1-1 TRBV21-1 14 - TGTGCCAGCAGTACCTTCCAGCGGAACACTGAAGCTTTCTTT CASSTFQRNTEAFF
- TRBJ2-3 TRBV10-3 11 - TGTGCCATCAGAGAGCTCGATACGCAGTATTTT CAIRELDTQYF
- TRBJ2-2 TRBV9 15 TRBD1 TGTGCCAGCAGCGTCGGGACAGGCGGCACCGGGGAGCTGTTTTTT CASSVGTGGTGELFF
- TRBJ2-1 TRBV7-6 16 TRBD2 TGTGCCAGCAGCTTACAAGGGCTAGCGGGGATGGATGAGCAGTTCTTC CASSLQGLAGMDEQFF
- TRBJ2-1 TRBV2 15 - TGTGCCAGCAGTGACGGAGGGGCAGAGCTGACCGAACAGTTCTTC CASSDGGAELTEQFF
- TRBJ1-1 TRBV2 12 - TGTGCCAGCAACCCAGGGATTACTGAAGCTTTCTTT CASNPGITEAFF
- TRBJ2-7 TRBV19 15 TRBD1 TGTGCCAGTAGTAGCCCGGGACAGGGTTACTACGAGCAGTACTTC CASSSPGQGYYEQYF
- TRBJ2-5 TRBV11-2 18 TRBD2 TGTGCCAGCAGCTTAGTGAGGCTAGCGGGGGGCCGGCAAGAGACCCAGTACTTC CASSLVRLAGGRQETQYF
few TRBJ1-5 TRBV2 16 TRBD1 TGTGCCAGCCAACCGACGGGACAGAGGTTTGGTCAGCCCCAGCATTTT CASQPTGQRFGQPQHF
few TRBJ2-2 TRBV2 15 TRBD1 TGTGCCAGCAGCCCCCGGACAGGGCGAGGCGGGGAGCTGTTTTTT CASSPRTGRGGELFF
- TRBJ2-2 TRBV5-4 18 TRBD2 TGTGCCAGCAGCTTAGGGACTAGCGGGAGATTTAACACCGGGGAGCTGTTTTTT CASSLGTSGRFNTGELFF
- TRBJ1-5 TRBV19 16 - TGTGCCAGTAGTATTCTGGGGGAGGGTGAAGGACAGCCCCAGCATTTT CASSILGEGEGQPQHF
- TRBJ2-2 TRBV2 15 - TGTGCCAGCAGTGGCCAGGGCGTCACGACCGGGGAGCTGTTTTTT CASSGQGVTTGELFF
- TRBJ1-3 TRBV18 14 - TGTGCCAGCTCACCTTCGGTTAAGGGAAACACCATATATTTT CASSPSVKGNTIYF
- TRBJ2-2 TRBV28 20 TRBD2 TGTGCCAGCAGCTCCTCAGGGGCGGGAGGGCCCTTCTTGAACACCGGGGAGCTGTTTTTT CASSSSGAGGPFLNTGELFF
- TRBJ1-2 TRBV7-8 15 - TGTGCCAGCAGCGGCCGAGTGGCAGGAAGGCTAAGCTACACCTTC CASSGRVAGRLSYTF
once TRBJ2-2 TRBV5-1 15 - TGCGCCAGCAGCTTACCAGGGGAGAACACCGGGGAGCTGTTTTTT CASSLPGENTGELFF
- TRBJ2-1 TRBV5-4 13 - TGTGCCAGCAACAGGGACACCGGGAATGAGCAGTTCTTC CASNRDTGNEQFF
- TRBJ1-3 TRBV7-8 14 - TGTGCCAGCAGCCCGTCGACAGTCTTAGACACCATATATTTT CASSPSTVLDTIYF
- TRBJ2-7 TRBV5-1 14 - TGCGCCAGCAGCCTGACTGTAGGCTCCTACGAGCAGTACTTC CASSLTVGSYEQYF
- TRBJ1-1 TRBV19 12 - TGTGCCAGTAGTTTCCTAAACACTGAAGCTTTCTTT CASSFLNTEAFF
once TRBJ2-7 TRBV6-5 12 - TGTGCCAGCAGAGGAAACGGGTACGAGCAGTACTTC CASRGNGYEQYF
- TRBJ1-1 TRBV19 14 TRBD1 TGTGCCAGTGGAATGGGACAGGACGTGAAGGGAGCTTTCTTT CASGMGQDVKGAFF
- TRBJ2-1 TRBV2 20 TRBD2 TGTGCCAGCGGCCCCCCCTCTAGCGGGGGCCCCGGTAATCGTAACAATGAGCAGTTCTTC CASGPPSSGGPGNRNNEQFF
- TRBJ1-3 TRBV5-1 14 - TGCGCCAGCAGCTTGGGCGAGACTGGAAACACCATATATTTT CASSLGETGNTIYF
- TRBJ2-7 TRBV5-1 21 - TGCGCCAGCAGCTTGGGTTCCCTGACCTCCGGAGGTCCAAGCGGCTTCTACGAGCAGTACTTC CASSLGSLTSGGPSGFYEQYF
- TRBJ2-3 TRBV2 19 - TGTGCCAGCAGTGACCCGCGGGACCGAATGGCTCATATCGCAGATACGCAGTATTTT CASSDPRDRMAHIADTQYF
- TRBJ2-1 TRBV6-5 14 TRBD2 TGTGCCAGCAGTTATGGACTAGCTAACAATGAGCAGTTCTTC CASSYGLANNEQFF
- TRBJ2-1 TRBV19 19 TRBD2 TGTGCCAGTAGCATGCTAGCGGGGGGGCGGTTGGTAACCTACAATGAGCAGTTCTTC CASSMLAGGRLVTYNEQFF
- TRBJ1-1 TRBV11-3 18 - TGTGCCAGCAGCTTAGCCCAATTTGGACAGACCTTGGGCACTGAAGCTTTCTTT CASSLAQFGQTLGTEAFF
- TRBJ2-7 TRBV2 14 - TGTGCCAGCACCCCGGCGGGGTTAAACTACGAGCAGTACTTC CASTPAGLNYEQYF
- TRBJ2-1 TRBV7-7 13 - TGTGCCAGCAGCTTAGACAGATACAATGAGCAGTTCTTC CASSLDRYNEQFF
- TRBJ1-3 TRBV5-1 15 - TGCGCCAGCAGCTTGGTTCCCTTCTCTGGAAACACCATATATTTT CASSLVPFSGNTIYF
- TRBJ1-4 TRBV30 17 - TGTGCCTGGAACAAGATAGGTTGGCGGGTGGAGAATGAAAAACTGTTTTTT CAWNKIGWRVENEKLFF